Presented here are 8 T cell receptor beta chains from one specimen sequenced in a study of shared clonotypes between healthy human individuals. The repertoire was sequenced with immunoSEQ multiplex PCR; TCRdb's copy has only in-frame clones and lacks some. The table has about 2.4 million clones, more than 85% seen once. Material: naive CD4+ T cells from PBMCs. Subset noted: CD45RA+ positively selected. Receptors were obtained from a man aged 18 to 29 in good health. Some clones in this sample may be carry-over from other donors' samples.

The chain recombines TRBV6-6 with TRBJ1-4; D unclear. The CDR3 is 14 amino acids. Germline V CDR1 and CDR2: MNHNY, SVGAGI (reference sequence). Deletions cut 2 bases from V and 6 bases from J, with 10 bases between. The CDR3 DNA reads TGTGCCAGCAGTTACGGAGGGCAGGATGAAAAACTGTTTTTT. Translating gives CASSYGGQDEKLFF.

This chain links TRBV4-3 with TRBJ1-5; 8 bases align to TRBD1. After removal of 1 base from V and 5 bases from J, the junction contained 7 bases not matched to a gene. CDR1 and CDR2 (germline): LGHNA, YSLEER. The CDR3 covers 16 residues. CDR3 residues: CASSQGDRGGYQPQHF. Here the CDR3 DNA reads TGCGCCAGCAGCCAAGGAGACAGGGGAGGGTATCAGCCCCAGCATTTT.

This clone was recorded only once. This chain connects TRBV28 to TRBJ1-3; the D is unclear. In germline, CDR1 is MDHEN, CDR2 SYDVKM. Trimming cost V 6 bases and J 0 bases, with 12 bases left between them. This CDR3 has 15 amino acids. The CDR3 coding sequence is TGTGCCAGCAGCCCGTCGGGAAACTCTGGAAACACCATATATTTT. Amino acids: CASSPSGNSGNTIYF.

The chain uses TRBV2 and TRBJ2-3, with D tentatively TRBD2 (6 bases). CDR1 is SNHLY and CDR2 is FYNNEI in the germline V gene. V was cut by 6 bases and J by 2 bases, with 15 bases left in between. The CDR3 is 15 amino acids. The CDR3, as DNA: TGTGCCAGCAGGACCCAGGCGGGGCCCACAGATACGCAGTATTTT. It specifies CASRTQAGPTDTQYF.

The DNA for the CDR3 is TGTGCCAGTAGTATAGATATACTAGCGGGGACCTCCTACGAGCAGTACTTC. It encodes CASSIDILAGTSYEQYF. This chain uses TRBV19 with TRBJ2-7, with TRBD2 identical over 10 bases. V was pared by 0 bases and J by 0 bases, with 5 bases of the junction left unmatched. This CDR3 comprises 17 residues. The germline V gene has CDR1 LNHDA and CDR2 SQIVND (reference sequence). Using reference TRBV19 and TRBJ2-7 for the parts outside the CDR3, the full variable domain is DGGITQSPKYLFRKEGQNVTLSCEQNLNHDAMYWYRQDPGQGLRLIYYSQIVNDFQKGDIAEGYSVSREKKESFPLTVTSAQKNPTAFYLCASSIDILAGTSYEQYFGPGTRLTVT.

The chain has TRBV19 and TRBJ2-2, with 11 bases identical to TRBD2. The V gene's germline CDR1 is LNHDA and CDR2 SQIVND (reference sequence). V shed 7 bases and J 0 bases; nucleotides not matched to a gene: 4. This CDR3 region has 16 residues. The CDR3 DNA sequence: TGTGCCAGTAAGACTAGCGGGATGGCGAACACCGGGGAGCTGTTTTTT. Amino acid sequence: CASKTSGMANTGELFF.

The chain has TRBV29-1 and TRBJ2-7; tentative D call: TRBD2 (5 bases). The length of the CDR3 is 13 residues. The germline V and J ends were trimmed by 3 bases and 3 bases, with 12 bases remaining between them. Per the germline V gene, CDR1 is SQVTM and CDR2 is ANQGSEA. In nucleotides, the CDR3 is TGCAGCGTTGAGGTAGGGAGTCTCTACGAGCAGTACTTC. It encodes CSVEVGSLYEQYF.

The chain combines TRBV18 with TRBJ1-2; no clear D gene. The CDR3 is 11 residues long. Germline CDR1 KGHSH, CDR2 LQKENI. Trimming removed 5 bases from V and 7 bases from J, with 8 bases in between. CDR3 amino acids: CASSRAGGYTF. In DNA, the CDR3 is TGTGCCAGCTCAAGGGCTGGTGGCTACACCTTC.